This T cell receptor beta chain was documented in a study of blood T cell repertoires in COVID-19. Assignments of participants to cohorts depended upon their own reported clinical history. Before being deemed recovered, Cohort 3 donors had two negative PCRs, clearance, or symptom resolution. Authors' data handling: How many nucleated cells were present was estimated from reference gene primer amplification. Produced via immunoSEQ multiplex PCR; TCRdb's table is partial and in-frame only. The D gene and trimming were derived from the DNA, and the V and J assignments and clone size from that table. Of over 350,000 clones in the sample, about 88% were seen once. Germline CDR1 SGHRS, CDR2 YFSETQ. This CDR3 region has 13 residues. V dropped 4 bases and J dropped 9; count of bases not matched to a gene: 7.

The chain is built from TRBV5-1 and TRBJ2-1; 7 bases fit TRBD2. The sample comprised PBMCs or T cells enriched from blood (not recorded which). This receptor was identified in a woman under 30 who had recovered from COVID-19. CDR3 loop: CASSLRDYVEQFF. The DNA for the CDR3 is TGCGCCAGCAGCCTCCGGGACTACGTTGAGCAGTTCTTC. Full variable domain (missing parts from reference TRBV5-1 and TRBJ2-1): KAGVTQTPRYLIKTRGQQVTLSCSPISGHRSVSWYQQTPGQGLQFLFEYFSETQRNKGNFPGRFSGRQFSNSRSEMNVSTLELGDSALYLCASSLRDYVEQFFGPGTRLTVL.